Many counts were recorded for the clone carrying this TCR beta chain. The antigen remains undetermined. In germline, CDR1 is SEHNR, CDR2 FQNEAQ (reference sequence). V was clipped by 6 bases and J by 6 bases; unmatched bases: 9. The CDR3 runs to 15 residues. Each CDR3 protein is one row after TCRdb ran MiXCR on the reads. The sample contains nearly 550,000 distinct CDR3 sequences, about 15% of which appear only once. This record belongs to a study of T cell repertoires in cytomegalovirus infection. Study as a whole: Public TCR beta signatures provided an indication of both CMV infection and a matching HLA type. Study-level points and caveats: Accumulated public TCR beta family frequency recognized individuals carrying CMV together with the relevant HLA.

The chain joins TRBV7-9 to TRBJ1-4, with 8 bases identical to TRBD1. The material sequenced was CD8+ T cells from PBMCs. This TCR was recovered from a human donor in good health (CMV status not recorded). Some clones in this sample may be carry-over from other donors' samples. The CDR3 here is CASRTTGGRDEKLFF. In DNA, the CDR3 is TGTGCCAGCAGGACAACAGGGGGACGGGATGAAAAACTGTTTTTT.